One sample yielded the 15 T cell receptor beta chains listed below, sequenced in a study of blood T cell repertoires in COVID-19 (TCRdb year 2020). The library was made by the immunoSEQ multiplex PCR assay. This is the immuneACCESS table as TCRdb keeps it, with only in-frame sequences that have V and J called. A part of the clones is gone; compared with another copy, unresolved V genes explain less than half, and the rest is unexplained. Present in this sample are almost 350,000 clones, 89% of which were seen just once. The top ten clones comprise just under 4% of the sample. Material: peripheral blood. The receptors originated from a woman aged 55-69 years with COVID-19, enrolled during active disease.

The gene calls are TRBV5-1 and TRBJ1-1; 10 bases map to TRBD1. V lost 4 bases and J lost 5; bases outside the gene matches: 8. The CDR3 length is 15 residues. Germline CDR1 SGHRS, CDR2 YFSETQ. In nucleotides, the CDR3 is TGCGCCAGCAGCCGCTACGACAGGGGGCTTACTGAAGCTTTCTTT. It codes for CASSRYDRGLTEAFF.

The gene calls are TRBV12-3 or TRBV12-4 and TRBJ1-1; 7 nucleotides match TRBD1. The J segment lost 8 bases and the V segment lost 3 bases, leaving 6 bases of the junction unmatched. The CDR3 consists of 13 residues. This CDR3 is CASSFENRGEAFF. CDR3 coding DNA: TGTGCCAGCAGTTTTGAAAACAGGGGAGAAGCTTTCTTT.

V gene TRBV5-1 combines with J gene TRBJ2-7, with TRBD1 matching over 7 bases. The germline V gene encodes CDR1 SGHRS and CDR2 YFSETQ. CDR3 length: 13 residues. J was trimmed by 2 bases and V by 4 bases; bases with no gene match: 3. CDR3 amino acids: CASSHGTAYEQYF. The DNA for the CDR3 is TGCGCCAGCAGCCACGGGACAGCCTACGAGCAGTACTTC.

This clone was recorded once. Here the CDR3 reads CASSLSPAGVREQYF. The CDR3 region has the DNA TGTGCCAGCAGCTTAAGCCCCGCCGGGGTGAGAGAGCAGTACTTC. J is TRBJ2-7 and V is TRBV7-3, with a possible D match to TRBD2 (5 bases). CDR3 length: 15 residues. The germline V and J ends were trimmed by 1 base and 7 bases, with 17 bases remaining between them. The germline gives CDR1 SGHTA, CDR2 FQGTGA.

The V call is TRBV5-1, the J call TRBJ1-3; no firm D call. V lost 4 bases and J 0 bases, leaving 11 bases between the germline ends. The CDR3 sequence is 15 residues long. The germline V gene has CDR1 SGHRS and CDR2 YFSETQ. CDR3 sequence reads: CASSGDGSSGNTIYF. The CDR3 DNA reads as TGCGCCAGCAGCGGTGACGGGAGCTCTGGAAACACCATATATTTT.

V is TRBV28 and J is TRBJ2-4; TRBD1 agrees at 7 bases. This CDR3 has 16 residues. Germline trimming cut 4 bases from V and 2 bases from J; bases unmatched to any gene: 8. Per the germline V gene, CDR1 is MDHEN and CDR2 is SYDVKM. The CDR3 reads CASSWARGTTKNIQYF. The CDR3 nucleotides read TGTGCCAGCAGTTGGGCCAGGGGGACGACCAAAAACATTCAGTACTTC.

J is TRBJ2-1 and V is TRBV10-2; no firm D call. Germline assignment: CDR1 WSHSY and CDR2 SAAADI. V was cut by 2 bases and J by 4 bases, with 15 bases left in between. The CDR3 is 16 amino acids. This chain's CDR3 is CASSERRRGRYNEQFF. DNA of the CDR3: TGCGCCAGCAGTGAGCGCCGTCGTGGGCGTTACAATGAGCAGTTCTTC.

This chain uses TRBV6-4 with TRBJ2-2; 7 bases map to TRBD2. CDR1 is MRHNA, CDR2 SNTAGT, per germline. The CDR3 is 16 amino acids. With 0 bases clipped from V and 6 bases from J, the junction kept 7 bases outside the gene matches. The CDR3 coding sequence is TGTGCCAGCAGTGACTCGACCAGCGGGAAATCCGGGGAGCTGTTTTTT. Its translation is CASSDSTSGKSGELFF.

Details on this clone: One junction end does not reproduce the germline sequence, and a read error may be involved. The J gene is TRBJ1-1, the V gene TRBV14; D gene uncertain. CDR3 length: 11 residues. Per germline, CDR1 SGHDN and CDR2 FVKESK. Here the CDR3 DNA reads TGTGCCAGCAACCAATTCGGGAAAGCTTTCTTT. It translates to CASNQFGKAFF.

V gene TRBV28 combines with J gene TRBJ1-1, with D perhaps TRBD1 (5 bases). This CDR3 contains 13 residues. Trimming stripped 3 bases from V and 1 base from J, with 6 bases between. Per germline, CDR1 MDHEN and CDR2 SYDVKM. The CDR3 loop reads CASSLGQNTEAFF. The CDR3 DNA is TGTGCCAGCAGTTTGGGGCAGAACACTGAAGCTTTCTTT.

This chain links TRBV2 with TRBJ2-5, with TRBD2 matching 7 bases. The CDR3 length is 15 residues. Germline CDR1 is SNHLY and CDR2 is FYNNEI. The J segment lost 2 bases and the V segment lost 6 bases, leaving 9 bases of the junction unmatched. CDR3 amino acids: CASSERGSRQETQYF. Here the CDR3 DNA reads TGTGCCAGCAGCGAGCGGGGTAGTAGGCAAGAGACCCAGTACTTC.

The chain combines TRBV5-6 with TRBJ1-2, with TRBD1 matching over 10 bases. Trimming cost V 4 bases and J 6 bases; bases outside gene matches: 15. This CDR3 has 17 amino acids. The V gene's germline CDR1 is SGHDT and CDR2 YYEEEE. The CDR3 loop reads CASSPLGTGVIQNGYTF. CDR3 DNA: TGTGCCAGCAGCCCCTTAGGGACAGGGGTCATACAGAATGGCTACACCTTC.

The chain combines TRBV5-1 with TRBJ1-2, with 7 nucleotides matching TRBD1. The CDR3 has 15 amino acids. V lost 4 bases and J lost 3; bases outside the gene matches: 9. Germline V gives CDR1 SGHRS, CDR2 YFSETQ. CDR3 nucleotide sequence: TGCGCCAGCAGCCCGGCGGGACAGACTTACTATGGCTACACCTTC. Translating it yields CASSPAGQTYYGYTF.

The rearrangement links TRBV9 to TRBJ1-5; 11 positions agree with TRBD1. Germline V gene data show CDR1 as SGDLS and CDR2 as YYNGEE. This CDR3 region has 15 residues. The ends lost 4 bases at V and 4 bases at J; junction bases unmatched: 4. The CDR3 is CASSSGQGANQPQHF. The CDR3 DNA reads as TGTGCCAGCAGCTCTGGACAGGGGGCGAATCAGCCCCAGCATTTT.

The V gene is TRBV4-2, the J gene TRBJ2-3; 10 positions agree with TRBD2. Unmatched junction bases numbered 11, after V lost 4 bases and J lost 7 bases. There are 16 residues in the CDR3. Looked up from germline, CDR1 is LGHNA and CDR2 is YNFKEQ. CDR3 in DNA: TGTGCCAGCAGCCCCAACCTAGCGGGGGCTAGAAATACGCAGTATTTT. This sequence encodes CASSPNLAGARNTQYF.